The 29 T cell receptor beta chains listed next were all sequenced from one sample in a study of T cell repertoires in cytomegalovirus infection. The antigens these receptors bind are not known. TCRdb passed the reads through MiXCR, listing each CDR3 protein once. The sample has roughly 500,000 distinct CDR3 sequences, around a third seen once; the top ten hold about 17%. This specimen consisted of cultured PBMCs, obtained from culture after CMV antigen stimulation. The receptors here all came from a human donor in good health (CMV status not recorded). Some clones in this sample may be carry-over from other donors' samples.

This clonotype has more than one count but fewer than ten. V usage is TRBV12-5 and J usage is TRBJ2-3; TRBD2 matches 12 bases. The germline V gene has CDR1 LGHNT and CDR2 FRNRAP. V shed 5 bases, J shed 0 bases, and the junction held 3 bases outside the gene matches. The CDR3 sequence is 16 residues long. In DNA form, the CDR3 reads TGTGCTAGTGGTCCTGGGACTAGCGGGAGCACAGATACGCAGTATTTT. Encoded protein: CASGPGTSGSTDTQYF.

Only a few counts were recorded for this clonotype. The J gene is TRBJ2-5, the V gene TRBV12-3 or TRBV12-4; unclear D gene. There are 15 residues in the CDR3. The V gene lost 6 bases and the J gene lost 5 bases, with 19 bases spanning the gap. CDR3 nucleotides: TGTGCCAGCAGAGATAATCCACTTATCGGGGAGACCCAGTACTTC. Residues: CASRDNPLIGETQYF.

The chain links TRBV28 to TRBJ2-5; no definite D call. CDR1 and CDR2 (germline): MDHEN, SYDVKM. This CDR3 comprises 11 residues. The ends were cut back, 7 bases at V and 4 bases at J, with 7 bases in the middle. Here the CDR3 reads CASTRGETQYF. The CDR3, as DNA: TGTGCCAGCACTCGAGGAGAGACCCAGTACTTC. The full variable domain, with the rest looked up from reference TRBV28 and TRBJ2-5, is DVKVTQSSRYLVKRTGEKVFLECVQDMDHENMFWYRQDPGLGLRLIYFSYDVKMKEKGDIPEGYSVSREKKERFSLILESASTNQTSMYLCASTRGETQYFGPGTRLLVL.

The chain combines TRBV12-3 or TRBV12-4 with TRBJ1-2; tentatively, D is TRBD1 (6 bases). The CDR3 covers 15 residues. V gave up 4 bases and J gave up 1 base, with 13 bases separating them. The CDR3 nucleotides read TGTGCCAGCAGTTCCGGGGGGGCGTTTAACTATGGCTACACCTTC. Amino acid sequence: CASSSGGAFNYGYTF.

This clonotype was found many times. The rearrangement links TRBV11-3 to TRBJ2-1; 13 positions match TRBD2. The CDR3 has 15 residues. V lost 5 bases, J lost 7 bases, and 5 bases stayed unmatched. Germline CDR1 is SGHNT and CDR2 is YENEEA. CDR3: CASSPGLAGTNEQFF. The CDR3 region has the DNA TGTGCCAGCAGCCCGGGACTAGCGGGAACGAATGAGCAGTTCTTC.

Only a few counts were recorded for this clonotype. This chain links TRBV4-1 with TRBJ2-3; D might be TRBD2 (6 bases). This CDR3 is built from 16 residues. V was clipped by 0 bases and J by 4 bases, with 14 bases between them. Germline loops: CDR1 MGHRA, CDR2 YSYEKL. This CDR3 reads CASSQEGSGVADTQYF. CDR3 coding DNA: TGCGCCAGCAGCCAAGAGGGGTCGGGAGTGGCAGATACGCAGTATTTT.

This clonotype has more than one count but fewer than ten. The V gene is TRBV6-1, the J gene TRBJ2-3; D is unresolved. Germline-derived CDR1 and CDR2 are MNHNS and SASEGT. The length of the CDR3 is 15 residues. V shed 2 bases and J shed 1 base, with 10 bases lying between them. CDR3: CASSEIWARTDTQYF. Here the CDR3 DNA reads TGTGCCAGCAGTGAAATCTGGGCCCGCACAGATACGCAGTATTTT.

The chain combines TRBV7-6 with TRBJ1-1; D is ambiguous. Trimming cost V 8 bases and J 7 bases, with 20 bases left between them. CDR3 size: 14 residues. Per germline, CDR1 SGHVS and CDR2 FNYEAQ. Here the CDR3 reads CASCSGVGEDEAFF. CDR3 bases: TGTGCCAGCTGCTCCGGGGTTGGGGAGGATGAAGCTTTCTTT.

The chain combines TRBV6-6 with TRBJ1-5, with D tentatively TRBD1 (5 bases). There are 14 residues in the CDR3. Trimming removed 6 bases from V and 4 bases from J, with 13 bases in between. Per the germline V gene, CDR1 is MNHNY and CDR2 is SVGAGI (reference sequence). The CDR3 nucleotides are TGTGCCAGCAGCGTAGGGGATCAGAATCAGCCCCAGCATTTT. Translated: CASSVGDQNQPQHF.

The chain is built from TRBV9 and TRBJ2-1; 9 nucleotides agree with TRBD2. CDR3 length equals 15 residues. Germline lookup yields CDR1 SGDLS and CDR2 YYNGEE. The trim removed 1 base at V and 2 bases at J, leaving 1 base unmatched. CDR3 amino acids: CASSVRTSAYNEQFF. DNA of the CDR3: TGTGCCAGCAGCGTAAGGACTAGCGCCTACAATGAGCAGTTCTTC.

This clonotype was seen more than once but under ten times. One end of the junction is discordant with germline, which a read error may explain. The chain links TRBV7-7 to TRBJ2-1; D unresolved. This CDR3 region has 15 residues. CDR1 and CDR2 (germline): SSHAT, FNYEAQ (reference sequence). The CDR3 loop is CASSARGGSYNEQFF. The CDR3 DNA sequence: TGTGCTAGCAGCGCGCGAGGCGGCTCCTACAATGAGCAGTTCTTC.

This clonotype occurred a few times. The chain joins TRBV15 to TRBJ2-7; D not certain. Germline values: CDR1 LNHNV, CDR2 YYDKDF (reference sequence). The CDR3 is made up of 16 amino acids. V gave up 0 bases and J gave up 1 base, with 13 bases separating them. The CDR3 bases are TGTGCCACCAGCAGAGACTCCCTCTTCGATTCCTACGAGCAGTACTTC. Its translation: CATSRDSLFDSYEQYF. Full variable domain (missing parts from reference TRBV15 and TRBJ2-7): DAMVIQNPRYQVTQFGKPVTLSCSQTLNHNVMYWYQQKSSQAPKLLFHYYDKDFNNEADTPDNFQSRRPNTSFCFLDIRSPGLGDTAMYLCATSRDSLFDSYEQYFGPGTRLTVT.

A few counts support this clonotype. J is TRBJ2-1 and V is TRBV19, with 9 positions matching TRBD2. The germline V gene has CDR1 LNHDA and CDR2 SQIVND (reference sequence). The CDR3 is 15 amino acids. V shed 5 bases and J 5 bases; nucleotides not matched to a gene: 7. The DNA of the CDR3 is TGTGCCAGTAGTCTTAGACTAGCGGAAAACAATGAGCAGTTCTTC. Protein: CASSLRLAENNEQFF.

This clonotype was detected many times. V is TRBV28 and J is TRBJ1-1; 10 bases are a match to TRBD1. With V trimmed by 4 bases and J by 10 bases, 15 bases remained unmatched. The CDR3 length is 16 residues. The germline gives CDR1 MDHEN, CDR2 SYDVKM. The CDR3 sequence: CASSSNRDRGGRGAFF. DNA for the CDR3: TGTGCCAGCAGTTCCAACCGGGACAGGGGCGGGAGGGGAGCTTTCTTT.

The chain is built from TRBV25-1 and TRBJ2-1; the D is unclear. The CDR3 totals 15 residues. From germline, CDR1 is MGHDK and CDR2 SYGVNS. The germline V and J ends were trimmed by 3 bases and 0 bases, with 9 bases remaining between them. CDR3 coding DNA: TGTGCCAGCAGTGAGCCAGTGAGCTCCTACAATGAGCAGTTCTTC. It yields the protein CASSEPVSSYNEQFF.

The chain links TRBV6-6 to TRBJ1-6; 9 positions match TRBD1. CDR3 length: 15 residues. After removal of 6 bases from V and 6 bases from J, the junction contained 6 bases not matched to a gene. Germline loops: CDR1 MNHNY, CDR2 SVGAGI (reference sequence). This CDR3 reads CASRRTGDPNSPLHF. CDR3 bases: TGTGCCAGCAGGCGGACAGGGGACCCTAATTCACCCCTCCACTTT.

This clonotype was picked up a small number of times. V and J are TRBV14 and TRBJ1-2, with 9 bases fitting TRBD1. The CDR3 loop spans 13 amino acids. The ends lost 4 bases at V and 8 bases at J; junction bases unmatched: 5. Looked up from germline, CDR1 is SGHDN and CDR2 is FVKESK. In DNA, the CDR3 is TGTGCCAGCAGCCCCCGGACAGGGGACGGCTACACCTTC. Encoded protein: CASSPRTGDGYTF.

This chain connects TRBV27 to TRBJ2-1; 10 bases are shared with TRBD2. The CDR3 has 15 residues. V shed 5 bases and J 3 bases; nucleotides not matched to a gene: 4. Germline V gene lookup returns CDR1 MNHEY and CDR2 SMNVEV (reference sequence). CDR3: CASSTGTSVYNEQFF. DNA of the CDR3: TGTGCCAGCAGTACCGGGACTAGCGTCTACAATGAGCAGTTCTTC.

V is TRBV27 and J is TRBJ1-6; TRBD1 aligns across 7 bases. V was pared by 2 bases and J by 9 bases, with 10 bases of the junction left unmatched. This CDR3 is built from 16 residues. Looked up from germline, CDR1 is MNHEY and CDR2 is SMNVEV (reference sequence). The DNA for the CDR3 is TGTGCCAGCAGTTTAAAAGGAGACAGGGTAACTTCACCCCTCCACTTT. It encodes CASSLKGDRVTSPLHF.

This clonotype was detected a few times. Written as DNA, the CDR3 is TGTGCCAGCAGCCTAAGAGGGGACAGGGATAATGAAAAACTGTTTTTT. Residues: CASSLRGDRDNEKLFF. The gene calls are TRBV7-9 and TRBJ1-4; 9 nucleotides line up with TRBD1. Trimming cost V 5 bases and J 4 bases; bases outside gene matches: 8. The CDR3 spans 16 residues. Looked up from germline, CDR1 is SEHNR and CDR2 is FQNEAQ (reference sequence).

This clonotype showed up just a few times. V and J are TRBV11-2 and TRBJ2-7; possible D gene TRBD2, 6 bases. Trimming took 0 bases from V and 3 from J, leaving 12 bases between them. Germline loops: CDR1 SGHAT, CDR2 FQNNGV. The length of the CDR3 is 15 residues. Written as DNA, the CDR3 is TGTGCCAGCAGCTTAGATCGGATAGCGGACTACGAGCAGTACGTC. This translates into CASSLDRIADYEQYV.

The chain employs TRBV29-1 and TRBJ2-2, with 9 nucleotides matching TRBD1. The trim removed 7 bases at V and 7 bases at J, leaving 10 bases unmatched. CDR1 and CDR2 from the germline V gene are SQVTM and ANQGSEA. This CDR3 is built from 14 residues. CDR3 nucleotides: TGCAGCGCCTCCGGGACAGGGTTTAACGGGGAGCTGTTTTTT. Encoded protein: CSASGTGFNGELFF.

This sequence joins TRBV4-1 and TRBJ2-4; D not certain. Trimming stripped 1 base from V and 0 bases from J, with 10 bases between. From germline, CDR1 is MGHRA and CDR2 YSYEKL. The CDR3 extends over 16 amino acids. CDR3 sequence reads: CASSQVGLLAKNIQYF. The CDR3, as DNA: TGCGCCAGCAGCCAAGTAGGCTTATTAGCCAAAAACATTCAGTACTTC.

Many counts were recorded for this clonotype. The chain is built from TRBV7-2 and TRBJ2-1, with D possibly being TRBD1 or TRBD2 (6 bases each). The CDR3 sequence is 14 residues long. Germline CDR1 is SGHTA and CDR2 is FQGNSA. Trimming took off 2 bases at V and 9 bases at J, with 14 bases between the two ends. Written as DNA, the CDR3 is TGTGCCAGCAGCTTACAGACCAGGGGAGGTGAGCAGTTCTTC. Its translation is CASSLQTRGGEQFF. The complete variable domain, with remaining parts taken from reference TRBV7-2 and TRBJ2-1, reads GAGVSQSPSNKVTEKGKDVELRCDPISGHTALYWYRQSLGQGLEFLIYFQGNSAPDKSGLPSDRFSAERTGGSVSTLTIQRTQQEDSAVYLCASSLQTRGGEQFFGPGTRLTVL.

In this sample, this clonotype turned up a few times. The chain is built from TRBV28 and TRBJ2-7; TRBD2 matches at 10 bases. The CDR3 spans 17 residues. Germline CDR1 MDHEN, CDR2 SYDVKM. Losses at the gene ends were 5 bases for V and 3 bases for J; bases not matched to a gene: 13. For the CDR3, the DNA is TGTGCCAGCAGTCGCGCCTCGGCTAGCGGGAGTATCTACGAGCAGTACTTC. This gives the protein CASSRASASGSIYEQYF. The full variable domain, its missing parts supplied by reference TRBV28 and TRBJ2-7, is DVKVTQSSRYLVKRTGEKVFLECVQDMDHENMFWYRQDPGLGLRLIYFSYDVKMKEKGDIPEGYSVSREKKERFSLILESASTNQTSMYLCASSRASASGSIYEQYFGPGTRLTVT.

The V gene is TRBV6-6, the J gene TRBJ1-4; D not certain. This CDR3 has 14 amino acids. V shed 2 bases and J shed 7 bases, with 11 bases lying between them. CDR1 is MNHNY and CDR2 is SVGAGI in the germline V gene (reference sequence). Here the CDR3 DNA reads TGTGCCAGCAGTTACGTGGGGTTTGGTGAAAAACTGTTTTTT. This codes for CASSYVGFGEKLFF.

This chain uses TRBV6-2 or TRBV6-3 with TRBJ2-2; weak D call: TRBD2 (6 bases). The germline V gene encodes CDR1 MNHEY and CDR2 SVGEGT. There are 17 residues in the CDR3. V lost 0 bases to trimming and J lost 1 base, with 12 bases between them. The CDR3 DNA sequence: TGTGCCAGCAGTTACTCTCGGCGGAGGGGGAACACCGGGGAGCTGTTTTTT. Its translation is CASSYSRRRGNTGELFF.

This chain connects TRBV5-1 to TRBJ1-1, with D hard to call. The CDR3 has 14 residues. V dropped 0 bases and J dropped 3 bases, with 9 bases sitting between them. Germline V gene lookup returns CDR1 SGHRS and CDR2 YFSETQ. The CDR3 here is CASSLGQAHTEAFF. The CDR3 DNA reads as TGCGCCAGCAGCTTGGGGCAGGCCCACACTGAAGCTTTCTTT.

This clonotype turned up a few times. The chain carries TRBV6-2 or TRBV6-3 and TRBJ2-7, with D possibly TRBD2 on 6 matching bases. Trimming removed 4 bases at V and 6 bases at J, with 16 bases between. From germline, CDR1 is MNHEY and CDR2 SVGEGT. The CDR3 spans 14 residues. CDR3 DNA: TGTGCCAGCAGTTGGGACTTTTCGGCCCTCGAGCAGTACTTC. It codes for CASSWDFSALEQYF.